The clone carrying this TCR beta chain was counted a few times. The CDR3 totals 14 residues. V shed 7 bases and J 3 bases; nucleotides not matched to a gene: 5. The donors, aged roughly 6 to 90, were healthy Caucasians from Russia. Every sample had a minimum of 6.5 million PBMCs isolated. These data are taken from a study of blood T cells in healthy people across ages. The authors ran a second PCR of about 6 to 11 cycles using a sample-barcoded 5' primer and a J-beta primer mix. Via MiXCR, TCRdb re-called the 5' RACE reads, giving one row per CDR3 protein. The sample records over a million distinct CDR3 sequences, around 55% being singletons.

The TCR originated in a man between 18 and 29 years old in good health. The chain couples TRBV12-3 or TRBV12-4 to TRBJ2-3; 9 bases are a match to TRBD2. The sample consisted of blood. The CDR3 sequence is CASTERGATDTQYF. Written as DNA, the CDR3 is TGTGCCAGCACAGAGCGGGGGGCAACAGATACGCAGTATTTT.